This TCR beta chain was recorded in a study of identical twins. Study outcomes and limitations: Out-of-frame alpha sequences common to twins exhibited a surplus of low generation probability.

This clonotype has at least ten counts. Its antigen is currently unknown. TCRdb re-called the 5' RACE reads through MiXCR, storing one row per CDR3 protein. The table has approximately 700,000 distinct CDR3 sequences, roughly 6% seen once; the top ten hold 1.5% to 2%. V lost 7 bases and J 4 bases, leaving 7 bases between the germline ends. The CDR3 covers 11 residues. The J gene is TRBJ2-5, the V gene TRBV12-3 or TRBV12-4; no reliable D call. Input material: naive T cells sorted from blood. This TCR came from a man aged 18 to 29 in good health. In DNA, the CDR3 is TGTGCCAGCACGGCTGGAGAGACCCAGTACTTC. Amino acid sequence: CASTAGETQYF.